These 32 T cell receptor beta chains came from one sample sequenced in a study of blood T cells in healthy people across ages. A sample-barcoded 5' primer and a J-beta primer mix were used in a second PCR of roughly 7 to 11 cycles. TCRdb analysed the 5' RACE reads with MiXCR anew, one entry per CDR3 protein. The data show around 1.5 million distinct CDR3 sequences, roughly 45% seen once. Specimen: blood. These receptor sequences come from a woman aged 18-35 years in good health.

This clonotype was recorded once. This chain connects TRBV11-2 to TRBJ2-1, with TRBD2 matching 8 bases. The CDR3 is 16 residues long. The V and J ends lost 4 bases and 0 bases, in that order; junction bases with no gene match: 5. CDR1 and CDR2 from the germline V gene are SGHAT and FQNNGV. The CDR3 region has the DNA TGTGCCAGCAGCTCGGGAGGGAGGCTCTCCTACAATGAGCAGTTCTTC. This encodes CASSSGGRLSYNEQFF.

This chain joins TRBV3-1 and TRBJ2-2; TRBD2 agrees at 9 bases. This CDR3 comprises 18 residues. The trim removed 8 bases at V and 4 bases at J, leaving 17 bases unmatched. Germline V CDR1 and CDR2: LGHDT, YNNKEL (reference sequence). The CDR3 bases are TGTGCCAGCCTCGTTAATAGCGGGAGCGCTCGGGGCACCGGGGAGCTGTTTTTT. Translating it yields CASLVNSGSARGTGELFF.

The DNA for the CDR3 is TGTGCCAGCAGCTCGGACGGACTGGGGACGACCCAGTACTTC. This gives the protein CASSSDGLGTTQYF. V and J are TRBV7-6 and TRBJ2-5; D possibly uses TRBD1 or TRBD2 (5 bases each). V shed 4 bases and J shed 7 bases, with 16 bases lying between them. CDR1 is SGHVS, CDR2 FNYEAQ, per germline. The CDR3 consists of 14 residues.

The rearrangement links TRBV7-9 to TRBJ1-5; 9 positions match TRBD1. This CDR3 is 17 amino acids long. Germline V CDR1 and CDR2: SEHNR, FQNEAQ (reference sequence). V lost 5 bases to trimming and J lost 2 bases; unmatched junction nucleotides: 10. DNA of the CDR3: TGTGCCAGCAGCCTCGGGACAGGGTGGATGGGCAATCAGCCCCAGCATTTT. Translated, it gives CASSLGTGWMGNQPQHF.

The J gene is TRBJ2-5, the V gene TRBV7-8; tentatively, D is TRBD2 (7 bases). The germline V and J ends were trimmed by 1 base and 4 bases, with 13 bases remaining between them. The germline gives CDR1 SGHVS, CDR2 FQNEAQ. This CDR3 has 15 residues. The chain's CDR3 is CASSLDREGRETQYF. CDR3 in DNA: TGTGCCAGCAGCTTAGACAGGGAGGGGAGAGAGACCCAGTACTTC.

The chain recombines TRBV3-1 with TRBJ2-1, with 10 bases that match TRBD1. Per germline, CDR1 LGHDT and CDR2 YNNKEL (reference sequence). This CDR3 is built from 15 residues. V was clipped by 6 bases and J by 6 bases; unmatched bases: 8. The CDR3 DNA follows: TGTGCCAGCAGGATGGGGACAGGGGAGGGCAATGAGCAGTTCTTC. This gives the protein CASRMGTGEGNEQFF.

The chain uses TRBV7-9 and TRBJ1-5; possibly TRBD1 for D (5 bases). Trimming cost V 4 bases and J 8 bases, with 15 bases left between them. The CDR3 has 14 amino acids. In germline, CDR1 is SEHNR, CDR2 FQNEAQ (reference sequence). The CDR3 loop reads CASSSPWDGEPQHF. The CDR3 bases are TGTGCCAGCAGCTCTCCCTGGGACGGGGAGCCCCAGCATTTT.

The CDR3 loop is CASSRFKTSGDSYEQYF. Here the CDR3 DNA reads TGTGCCAGCAGCCGCTTCAAGACTAGCGGGGACTCCTACGAGCAGTACTTC. This chain joins TRBV12-3 or TRBV12-4 and TRBJ2-7; 11 positions agree with TRBD2. V shed 6 bases and J 0 bases; nucleotides not matched to a gene: 10. CDR3 length equals 17 residues.

The V call is TRBV9, the J call TRBJ2-1, with 10 bases identical to TRBD2. The germline gives CDR1 SGDLS, CDR2 YYNGEE. This CDR3 is built from 16 residues. The trim removed 3 bases at V and 5 bases at J, leaving 8 bases unmatched. CDR3 DNA: TGTGCCAGCAGCGCTCAAAAGCGGGGGGGAAACAATGAGCAGTTCTTC. Protein product: CASSAQKRGGNNEQFF.

This sequence joins TRBV6-5 and TRBJ2-5, with D unclear. The germline gives CDR1 MNHEY, CDR2 SVGAGI. This CDR3 is built from 13 residues. Between the trimmed V and J ends, which lost 3 bases and 11 bases, there was a span of 16 bases. The chain's CDR3 is CASSYDPGNEQYF. DNA of the CDR3: TGTGCCAGCAGTTATGACCCCGGCAATGAGCAGTACTTC.

This clonotype was detected a few times. The CDR3: CASSSGGRGYGYTF. CDR3 in DNA: TGTGCCAGCAGTTCAGGGGGTCGTGGCTATGGCTACACCTTC. This chain connects TRBV27 to TRBJ1-2, with 7 bases aligning to TRBD1. The CDR3 is 14 amino acids. CDR1 is MNHEY, CDR2 SMNVEV, per germline (reference sequence). J gave up 4 bases and V 4 bases, and 6 bases lay outside the gene matches.

The chain joins TRBV13 to TRBJ2-7, with D perhaps matching TRBD2 (6 bases). Germline CDR1 PRHDT, CDR2 FYEKMQ (reference sequence). The CDR3 has 15 residues. Trimming removed 3 bases at V and 7 bases at J, with 19 bases between. CDR3 protein: CASSLFSAREWEQYF. The DNA of the CDR3 is TGTGCCAGCAGCTTGTTCAGCGCCCGGGAGTGGGAGCAGTACTTC. The full variable domain, completed using reference TRBV13 and TRBJ2-7, is AAGVIQSPRHLIKEKRETATLKCYPIPRHDTVYWYQQGPGQDPQFLISFYEKMQSDKGSIPDRFSAQQFSDYHSELNMSSLELGDSALYFCASSLFSAREWEQYFGPGTRLTVT.

The chain links TRBV10-3 to TRBJ2-7; D remains ambiguous. V shed 7 bases and J shed 0 bases, with 10 bases lying between them. The germline V gene has CDR1 ENHRY and CDR2 SYGVKD. The CDR3 extends over 13 amino acids. CDR3 sequence: CAINPAPSYEQYF. For the CDR3, the DNA is TGTGCCATCAACCCGGCTCCCTCCTACGAGCAGTACTTC.

The chain carries TRBV6-5 and TRBJ1-1; possible D gene TRBD1, 6 bases. In germline, CDR1 is MNHEY, CDR2 SVGAGI. The CDR3 runs to 18 residues. Trimming cost V 0 bases and J 4 bases, with 21 bases left between them. CDR3 sequence: CASSYSISGATTGTEAFF. The CDR3 coding sequence is TGTGCCAGCAGTTACTCGATTTCGGGGGCTACAACGGGCACTGAAGCTTTCTTT.

This clonotype was found a few times. The J gene is TRBJ1-1, the V gene TRBV10-3, with 7 positions matching TRBD1. J was trimmed by 1 base and V by 7 bases; bases with no gene match: 3. Germline values: CDR1 ENHRY, CDR2 SYGVKD. The CDR3 has 13 residues. CDR3 region: CAITGTANTEAFF. For the CDR3, the DNA is TGTGCCATCACCGGGACAGCGAACACTGAAGCTTTCTTT.

The V and J genes are TRBV5-6 and TRBJ2-7; tentative D call: TRBD1 (6 bases). The end of the DNA fits TRBJ2-4 better, so the J call may be wrong. The CDR3 contains 13 residues. Germline-derived CDR1 and CDR2 are SGHDT and YYEEEE. The CDR3 spells CASSTTGTNIQYF. The CDR3 nucleotides read TGTGCCAGCAGTACAACAGGGACAAACATTCAGTACTTC.

The chain uses TRBV20-1 and TRBJ2-3, with D possibly being TRBD2 (5 bases). This CDR3 has 14 amino acids. V was trimmed by 8 bases and J by 2 bases, leaving 17 bases between them. Germline CDR1 and CDR2: DFQATT and SNEGSKA (reference sequence). CDR3 loop: CSPEGNDFTDTQYF. CDR3 coding DNA: TGCAGTCCTGAGGGAAACGATTTCACAGATACGCAGTATTTT.

V usage is TRBV6-1 and J usage is TRBJ2-7; 8 bases align to TRBD1. Trimming cost V 3 bases and J 2 bases; bases outside gene matches: 6. The CDR3 length is 15 residues. From germline, CDR1 is MNHNS and CDR2 SASEGT. The CDR3 spells CASSDRTGSPYEQYF. The CDR3 nucleotides are TGTGCCAGCAGTGACCGGACAGGGTCCCCCTACGAGCAGTACTTC.

A few counts support this clonotype. The genes are TRBV6-6 and TRBJ2-7; D is unresolved. The V gene lost 0 bases and the J gene lost 3 bases, with 15 bases spanning the gap. CDR1 and CDR2 from the germline V gene are MNHNY and SVGAGI (reference sequence). The CDR3 runs to 16 residues. For the CDR3, the DNA is TGTGCCAGCAGTTACTCGAAATTGGTCAGAAACTACGAGCAGTACTTC. Protein product: CASSYSKLVRNYEQYF.

This clonotype was picked up one time. A much larger clone lies a single base off, so this may be a read error. This rearrangement joins TRBV5-1 to TRBJ1-5, with TRBD1 as a possible D gene (6 bases). The germline gives CDR1 SGHRS, CDR2 YFSETQ. This CDR3 has 14 amino acids. The chain's CDR3 is CVSSLETGDQPQHF. CDR3 bases: TGCGTCAGCAGCTTGGAGACAGGTGATCAGCCCCAGCATTTT.

The rearrangement uses TRBV4-1 and TRBJ2-3, with 10 bases lining up with TRBD2. The V segment lost 0 bases and the J segment 3 bases; nucleotides outside the gene matches: 3. The length of the CDR3 is 16 residues. Germline-derived CDR1 and CDR2 are MGHRA and YSYEKL. CDR3: CASSQEASGRTDTQYF. In nucleotides, the CDR3 is TGCGCCAGCAGCCAAGAAGCTAGCGGGAGAACAGATACGCAGTATTTT.

This clonotype was seen a few times. The chain uses TRBV27 and TRBJ2-7; D unresolved. The J call may not be correct, given that the DNA end is closer to TRBJ2-5. The CDR3 is 15 residues long. The germline V gene has CDR1 MNHEY and CDR2 SMNVEV (reference sequence). The CDR3 DNA reads as TGTGCCAGCAGTCCCACGACTCTTGCACGAGAGACCCAGTACTTC. Protein product: CASSPTTLARETQYF.

This clonotype has a handful of counts. The chain links TRBV3-1 to TRBJ2-3; 12 nucleotides match TRBD2. Germline CDR1 reads LGHDT; CDR2 reads YNNKEL (reference sequence). J gave up 4 bases and V 8 bases, and 10 bases lay outside the gene matches. The CDR3 runs to 16 residues. CDR3 bases: TGTGCCAGCTCGACGACTAGCGGGGGAGGTTCAGATACGCAGTATTTT. It codes for CASSTTSGGGSDTQYF.

For this clonotype: One end of the junction fails to match germline, which may point to a read error. This chain joins TRBV28 and TRBJ2-2, with D perhaps TRBD2 (6 bases). CDR1 and CDR2 (germline): MDHEN, SYDVKM. This CDR3 has 15 amino acids. The CDR3 nucleotides are TGTGCTAGCAGTTGTCAGCGGGCCAACACCGGGGAGCTGTTTTTT. Its protein product is CASSCQRANTGELFF.

The genes are TRBV6-4 and TRBJ1-4; unclear D gene. V was clipped by 3 bases and J by 0 bases, with 14 bases between them. The CDR3 length is 17 residues. Germline CDR1 reads MRHNA; CDR2 reads SNTAGT. The CDR3 nucleotides read TGTGCCAGCAGTGAAAGAAATCACCGAGCAACTAATGAAAAACTGTTTTTT. Protein sequence: CASSERNHRATNEKLFF.

This chain's CDR3 is CASNKHNEQFF. The CDR3 DNA reads as TGTGCCAGCAACAAACACAATGAGCAGTTCTTC. V and J are TRBV2 and TRBJ2-1; D not resolved. The germline V and J ends were trimmed by 7 bases and 5 bases, with 6 bases remaining between them. The germline V gene has CDR1 SNHLY and CDR2 FYNNEI. The CDR3 runs to 11 residues.

The V call is TRBV27, the J call TRBJ2-1; 8 bases map to TRBD1. The germline gives CDR1 MNHEY, CDR2 SMNVEV (reference sequence). This CDR3 comprises 16 residues. J gave up 6 bases and V 6 bases, and 13 bases lay outside the gene matches. This chain's CDR3 is CASSKTGAQGTNEQFF. The CDR3 DNA follows: TGTGCCAGCAGCAAGACAGGGGCGCAAGGGACCAATGAGCAGTTCTTC.

This clonotype was recorded a few times. The chain has TRBV14 and TRBJ2-7; TRBD2 aligns across 9 bases. The V gene end was trimmed by 4 bases and the J gene end by 6 bases; junction bases not matched to a gene: 10. The CDR3 totals 15 residues. Germline assignment: CDR1 SGHDN and CDR2 FVKESK. Here the CDR3 reads CASSLFSGGPSEQYF. CDR3 nucleotides: TGTGCCAGCAGCCTTTTTAGCGGGGGACCTAGCGAGCAGTACTTC.

This sequence joins TRBV3-1 and TRBJ1-1; 7 bases map to TRBD1. V shed 4 bases and J 1 base; nucleotides not matched to a gene: 6. The CDR3 has 15 amino acids. Germline V gene data show CDR1 as LGHDT and CDR2 as YNNKEL (reference sequence). The DNA for the CDR3 is TGTGCCAGCAGCCCTTTGGGACAGAGGAACACTGAAGCTTTCTTT. Translated, it gives CASSPLGQRNTEAFF.

This chain links TRBV29-1 with TRBJ1-2, with a possible D match to TRBD1 (5 bases). Trimming shortened V by 4 bases and J by 8 bases, and 11 bases separated the two germline ends. CDR1 is SQVTM, CDR2 ANQGSEA, per germline. CDR3 length: 11 amino acids. The CDR3 DNA reads as TGCAGCGTTGGAGAGACAGCAGGCTACACCTTC. Encoded protein: CSVGETAGYTF.

This rearrangement joins TRBV7-8 to TRBJ1-3; a weak D match, TRBD1 (5 bases). Germline V gene sequence: CDR1 SGHVS, CDR2 FQNEAQ. This CDR3 has 11 residues. V shed 4 bases and J shed 8 bases, with 6 bases lying between them. The CDR3 loop reads CASSWGDTIYF. The CDR3, as DNA: TGTGCCAGCAGCTGGGGGGACACCATATATTTT.

The chain recombines TRBV24-1 with TRBJ2-2; no firm D call. Germline assignment: CDR1 KGHDR and CDR2 SFDVKD. The CDR3 is 15 amino acids. Trimming stripped 4 bases from V and 4 bases from J, with 12 bases between. The CDR3 DNA reads as TGTGCCACCAGTGAATCCAAAACGATCACCGGGGAGCTGTTTTTT. Translation gives CATSESKTITGELFF.